This TCR beta chain stems from a study of control samples from healthy donors and cancer patients. The assay was immunoSEQ multiplex PCR, and TCRdb's table has in-frame clones only and misses some. The sample has approximately 170,000 clones, more than 85% seen once. CDR1 is KGHSH and CDR2 is LQKENI in the germline V gene. V lost 4 bases to trimming and J lost 4 bases; unmatched junction nucleotides: 3. There are 14 residues in the CDR3. Material for sequencing was blood. This rearrangement joins TRBV18 to TRBJ2-5; 10 bases agree with TRBD1. The TCR comes from a woman aged 25 to 45 in good health. The CDR3 DNA reads as TGTGCCAGCTCACGGACAGGGGGAGGAGAGACCCAGTACTTC. Its translation is CASSRTGGGETQYF.